These 8 T cell receptor beta chains share one sample of origin, sequenced in a study of CD8 T cells in ankylosing spondylitis (dated by TCRdb to the late 2010s). Overall results and qualifications from the work: Blood from ankylosing spondylitis patients appeared to be characterized by a TCR beta motif composed of roughly eight highly homologous amino acid variants.

No antigen has been identified for these receptors. The library was built by means of 5' RACE. Data came from an Illumina HiSeq 2500. The public reads were reanalyzed by TCRdb: fastp trimming at Q25, MiXCR alignment, in-frame beta chains only. Every entry covers one CDR3 protein and lists the most common genes and DNA from its rows. Here the sample has over 450,000 distinct CDR3 sequences; 10% to 15% occur a single time. 6.5% to 7% of the sample is in the top ten clones. Sequencing used blood, either unsorted or a sorted T cell fraction (not recorded which). The source of these receptors is a male donor with ankylosing spondylitis.

This clonotype was detected many times. The V and J genes are TRBV11-2 and TRBJ2-1; 9 nucleotides line up with TRBD2. The V gene's germline CDR1 is SGHAT and CDR2 FQNNGV. The CDR3 totals 16 residues. V gave up 3 bases and J gave up 5 bases; unmatched junction bases: 8. The CDR3 sequence is CASSLGAGGPHNEQFF. DNA of the CDR3: TGTGCCAGCAGCTTGGGGGCGGGAGGGCCCCACAATGAGCAGTTCTTC.

The chain carries TRBV29-1 and TRBJ1-2; D is perhaps TRBD1 (5 bases). V lost 0 bases and J lost 2, with 7 bases in between. Germline-derived CDR1 and CDR2 are SQVTM and ANQGSEA. CDR3 size: 13 residues. CDR3 sequence: CSVEEGVNYGYTF. DNA for the CDR3: TGCAGCGTTGAAGAGGGGGTAAACTATGGCTACACCTTC.

The chain carries TRBV6-2 or TRBV6-3 and TRBJ2-3; 9 positions agree with TRBD1. The germline gives CDR1 MNHEY, CDR2 SVGEGT. This CDR3 contains 15 residues. With V trimmed by 2 bases and J by 2 bases, 2 bases remained unmatched. The CDR3 coding sequence is TGTGCCAGCAGTTACGGGGACAGGGACACAGATACGCAGTATTTT. It codes for CASSYGDRDTDTQYF.

This clonotype appeared a few times. The chain joins TRBV7-8 to TRBJ2-5, with D unclear. Germline V gene lookup returns CDR1 SGHVS and CDR2 FQNEAQ. Between the trimmed V and J ends, which lost 5 bases and 0 bases, there was a span of 19 bases. The CDR3 has 17 residues. The CDR3 DNA reads as TGTGCCAGCAGCCCCGCAATGGGGATTTGGGACCAAGAGACCCAGTACTTC. It is translated as CASSPAMGIWDQETQYF.

A few counts support this clonotype. The chain links TRBV10-3 to TRBJ2-1, with TRBD2 matching 7 bases. The V gene's germline CDR1 is ENHRY and CDR2 SYGVKD. The CDR3 totals 17 residues. Germline trimming cut 4 bases from V and 0 bases from J; bases unmatched to any gene: 9. As DNA, the CDR3 is TGTGCCATCAGTGGGCTCAGCGGGATAGGCTCCTACAATGAGCAGTTCTTC. It is translated as CAISGLSGIGSYNEQFF.

The rearrangement uses TRBV27 and TRBJ2-1, with 8 bases aligning to TRBD1. J lost 4 bases, V lost 4 bases, and 6 bases had no gene match. Germline V gene lookup returns CDR1 MNHEY and CDR2 SMNVEV (reference sequence). The CDR3 has 15 residues. The CDR3 nucleotides are TGTGCCAGCAGTTCCCGGGACAGGATATACAATGAGCAGTTCTTC. This translates into CASSSRDRIYNEQFF.

For this clonotype: The germline gene is not matched at one end of the junction; a read error may be the cause. The V and J genes are TRBV7-9 and TRBJ2-1; 12 bases line up with TRBD2. CDR1 SEHNR and CDR2 FQNEAQ come from the germline V gene (reference sequence). The length of the CDR3 is 13 residues. The CDR3 DNA reads TGTGCCAGCAGCCCCTGGACTAGCGGGACCTCAGATTTT. Its translation: CASSPWTSGTSDF.

The J gene is TRBJ2-1, the V gene TRBV27; 14 nucleotides match TRBD2. V dropped 2 bases and J dropped 13; count of bases not matched to a gene: 10. The germline V gene has CDR1 MNHEY and CDR2 SMNVEV (reference sequence). The CDR3 consists of 16 residues. The CDR3 nucleotides are TGTGCCAGCAGTTTACCCCTGAAGGGACTAGCGGGAGTTCAGTTCTTC. Protein product: CASSLPLKGLAGVQFF.